These T cell receptor beta chains were read from a single sample in a study of cytomegalovirus exposure and HLA in healthy donors. Profiling relied on immunoSEQ multiplex PCR, and the TCRdb table lists in-frame clones only, not all of them. The sample has more than 80,000 clones, over 75% seen once. Source material: PBMCs. The source of these receptors is a man aged 55-75 years in good health and CMV-seronegative. The CDR3 runs from the conserved cysteine through the conserved F or W.

J | V | CDR3
TRBJ1-6 | TRBV4-3 | CASSRGTGVSPLHF
TRBJ1-4 | TRBV5-1 | CASSFYGQGEEKLFF
TRBJ2-7 | TRBV7-2 | CASSLTGPRPNEQYF
TRBJ2-1 | TRBV5-1 | CASSFRDRGSNEQFF
TRBJ2-7 | TRBV25-1 | CASSGAGSHSYEQYF
TRBJ1-1 | TRBV18 | CASSLIQGNRNTEAFF
TRBJ1-1 | TRBV28 | CASSWGVYEAFF
TRBJ2-1 | TRBV5-1 | CASSFLSNEQFF
TRBJ1-3 | TRBV9 | CASSGDRVAYGNTIYF
TRBJ2-1 | TRBV19 | CASSILPSAYNEQFF
TRBJ2-2 | TRBV15 | CATSRELRSTGELFF
TRBJ1-6 | TRBV7-9 | CASSHEHAPLHF
TRBJ2-1 | TRBV7-2 | CASSTSGGASEQFF
TRBJ1-6 | TRBV7-2 | CASSSKTGWGSPLHF
TRBJ1-5 | TRBV5-5 | CASSLEAGTGGNQPQHF
TRBJ1-6 | TRBV15 | CATSRSRTENNSPLHF
TRBJ1-2 | TRBV19 | CASSIGAPGTGIFRAGYTF
TRBJ2-2 | TRBV7-3 | CASSSRTSAGGELFF
TRBJ1-5 | TRBV7-9 | CASSLARDGNQPQHF
TRBJ2-5 | TRBV18 | CASSPLIETQYF
TRBJ1-2 | TRBV6-5 | CASSYSMGAGYTF
TRBJ2-1 | TRBV7-3 | CASSRTSGGAYNEQFF
TRBJ1-6 | TRBV7-2 | CASSLEAGPNSPLHF
TRBJ2-5 | TRBV7-2 | CASSLIGGGGETQYF
TRBJ2-5 | TRBV18 | CASSPPGLAEGETQYF
TRBJ2-3 | TRBV5-1 | CASSLGRAGGALDTQYF
TRBJ1-1 | TRBV4-3 | CASSQDPRTEKAFF
TRBJ1-4 | TRBV11-2 | CASSATGGLEKLFF
TRBJ2-2 | TRBV25-1 | CASSENREAGELFF
TRBJ2-3 | TRBV7-3 | CASSLRPKTTSGGPSSTDTQYF
TRBJ2-2 | TRBV5-4 | CASSSGVLAGELFF
TRBJ2-1 | TRBV29-1 | CSVRSGTGVNEQFF